One TCR beta chain is described in this entry. Its antigen is undetermined. V was pared by 1 base and J by 6 bases, with 7 bases of the junction left unmatched. The CDR3 sequence is 15 residues long. Germline V lookup: CDR1 SGHRS, CDR2 YFSETQ. Some clones are missing from TCRdb's copy, which holds only in-frame ones; the method was immunoSEQ multiplex PCR. The sample shows around 1.4 million clones, about 98.5% of them seen only once. This record belongs to a study of shared clonotypes between healthy human individuals. About the research overall: Donors had three CD4 naive, three CD4 memory, two CD8 naive and one CD8 memory plate apiece. Overall study results and limits: For naive CD4 cells, roughly 4.6% of clonotypes were shared across a few donors. Generation probabilities were higher for clonotypes shared across all four sorted-subset donors than for unshared ones.

This receptor was obtained from a man aged 25-40 years in good health. The sequenced sample was naive CD4+ T cells sorted from blood. Regarding subset: CD45RA+ positively selected. The V and J genes are TRBV5-1 and TRBJ2-7, with 10 bases lining up with TRBD2. The CDR3 sequence: CASSLMLAGVPEQYF. The CDR3 bases are TGCGCCAGCAGCTTGATGCTAGCGGGAGTTCCCGAGCAGTACTTC.